A single sample gave rise to the 5 T cell receptor beta chains below, sequenced in a study of T cell repertoires in cytomegalovirus infection. One entry per CDR3 protein, called by TCRdb with MiXCR from the reads. Among about 140,000 distinct CDR3 sequences listed, about 6.3% were seen once. The sequenced sample was PBMCs. These TCRs come from a human donor in good health (CMV status not recorded). Some clones in this sample may be carry-over from other donors' samples.

At least ten counts were recorded for this clonotype. The chain has TRBV6-2 or TRBV6-3 and TRBJ2-3; D is uncertain. Trimming pared 7 bases from V and 7 bases from J, leaving 18 bases between. The CDR3 spans 14 residues. CDR1 is MNHEY, CDR2 SVGEGT, per germline. The CDR3 nucleotides are TGTGCCAGCATCCCCGACCGCGCACGATATACGCAGTATTTT. As protein: CASIPDRARYTQYF.

This clonotype was observed at least ten times. The genes are TRBV4-2 and TRBJ1-6; D may be TRBD1 (6 bases). The CDR3 is 15 residues long. Trimming removed 0 bases at V and 10 bases at J, with 13 bases between. The V gene's germline CDR1 is LGHNA and CDR2 YNFKEQ. CDR3 bases: TGTGCCAGCAGCCAAGATAAAAATGGGGGCTCACCCCTCCACTTT. The encoded protein is CASSQDKNGGSPLHF.

The chain uses TRBV2 and TRBJ2-1, with D maybe TRBD1 (6 bases). With the DNA end fitting TRBJ2-7 better, the J assignment may be wrong. Looked up from germline, CDR1 is SNHLY and CDR2 is FYNNEI. The CDR3 runs 16 residues. The CDR3 DNA is TGTGCCAGCAGGGATAACAGGGCAAGCTCCTACAATGAGCAGTACTTC. Its protein product is CASRDNRASSYNEQYF.

This clonotype was seen many times. The chain combines TRBV4-1 with TRBJ1-1, with a tentative D call TRBD1 (5 bases). CDR1 is MGHRA, CDR2 YSYEKL, per germline. The germline V and J ends were trimmed by 1 base and 0 bases, with 12 bases remaining between them. The CDR3 runs to 16 residues. The CDR3 DNA reads TGCGCCAGCAGCCAAGGCAGGGCCCTAATGAACACTGAAGCTTTCTTT. It is translated as CASSQGRALMNTEAFF.

Only a few counts were recorded for this clonotype. This sequence joins TRBV4-3 and TRBJ1-2, with D perhaps TRBD1 (6 bases). The ends were cut back, 0 bases at V and 8 bases at J, with 13 bases in the middle. The CDR3 extends over 14 amino acids. Germline lookup yields CDR1 LGHNA and CDR2 YSLEER. This CDR3 reads CASSQDRGARGYTF. The CDR3 bases are TGCGCCAGCAGCCAAGATCGGGGGGCGCGCGGCTACACCTTC.